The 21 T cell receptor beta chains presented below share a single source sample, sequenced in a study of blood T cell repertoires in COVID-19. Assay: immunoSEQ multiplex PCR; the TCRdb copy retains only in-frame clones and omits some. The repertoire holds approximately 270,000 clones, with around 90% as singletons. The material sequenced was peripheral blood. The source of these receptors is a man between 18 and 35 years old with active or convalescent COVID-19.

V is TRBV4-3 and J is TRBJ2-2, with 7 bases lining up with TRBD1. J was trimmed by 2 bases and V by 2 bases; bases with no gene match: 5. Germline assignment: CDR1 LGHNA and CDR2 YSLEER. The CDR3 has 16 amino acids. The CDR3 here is CASSQLQGTNTGELFF. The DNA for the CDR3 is TGCGCCAGCAGCCAATTACAGGGGACCAACACCGGGGAGCTGTTTTTT.

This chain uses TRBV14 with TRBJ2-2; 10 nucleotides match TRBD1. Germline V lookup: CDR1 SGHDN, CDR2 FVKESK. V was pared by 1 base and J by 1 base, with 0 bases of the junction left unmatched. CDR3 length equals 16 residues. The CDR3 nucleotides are TGTGCCAGCAGCCAAGGGGACAGGGGGAACACCGGGGAGCTGTTTTTT. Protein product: CASSQGDRGNTGELFF.

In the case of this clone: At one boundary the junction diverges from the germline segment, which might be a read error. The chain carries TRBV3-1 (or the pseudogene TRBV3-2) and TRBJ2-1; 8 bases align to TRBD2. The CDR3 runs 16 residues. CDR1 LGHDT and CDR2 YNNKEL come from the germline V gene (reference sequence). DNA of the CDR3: TGTGCTAGCAGCCGTCGCGGAGCGGGAGTGGTCAGGGAGCAGTTCTTC. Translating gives CASSRRGAGVVREQFF.

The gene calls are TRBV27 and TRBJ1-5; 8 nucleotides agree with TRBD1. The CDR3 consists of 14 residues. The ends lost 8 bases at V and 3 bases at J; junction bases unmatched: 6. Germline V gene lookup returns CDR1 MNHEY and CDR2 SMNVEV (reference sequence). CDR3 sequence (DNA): TGTGCCAGCGCAGACAGGGGCCTCAATCAGCCCCAGCATTTT. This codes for CASADRGLNQPQHF.

CDR3 protein: CASSHEAGGSETQYF. The CDR3 DNA reads as TGCGCCAGCAGCCATGAGGCGGGAGGATCAGAGACCCAGTACTTC. The V and J genes are TRBV4-3 and TRBJ2-5; 8 bases align to TRBD2. Germline CDR1 LGHNA, CDR2 YSLEER. Germline trimming cut 3 bases from V and 4 bases from J; bases unmatched to any gene: 7. The CDR3 is made up of 15 amino acids.

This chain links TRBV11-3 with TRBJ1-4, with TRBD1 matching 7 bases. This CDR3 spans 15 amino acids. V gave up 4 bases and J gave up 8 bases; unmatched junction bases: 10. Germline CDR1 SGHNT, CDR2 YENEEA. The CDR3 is CASSSRRDRDEKLFF. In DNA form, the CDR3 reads TGTGCCAGCAGCTCTCGCCGGGACAGAGACGAAAAACTGTTTTTT.

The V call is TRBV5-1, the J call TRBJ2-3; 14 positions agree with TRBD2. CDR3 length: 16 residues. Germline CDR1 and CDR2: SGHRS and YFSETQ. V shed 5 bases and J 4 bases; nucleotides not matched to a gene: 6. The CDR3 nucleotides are TGCGCCAGCAGATCGGGGACTAGCGGGAGTTCAGATACGCAGTATTTT. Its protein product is CASRSGTSGSSDTQYF.

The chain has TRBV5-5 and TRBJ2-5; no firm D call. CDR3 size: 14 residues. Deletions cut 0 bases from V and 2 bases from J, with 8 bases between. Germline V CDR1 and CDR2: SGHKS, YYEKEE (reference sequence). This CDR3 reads CASSLGGLQETQYF. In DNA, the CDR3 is TGTGCCAGCAGCTTGGGAGGCCTTCAAGAGACCCAGTACTTC.

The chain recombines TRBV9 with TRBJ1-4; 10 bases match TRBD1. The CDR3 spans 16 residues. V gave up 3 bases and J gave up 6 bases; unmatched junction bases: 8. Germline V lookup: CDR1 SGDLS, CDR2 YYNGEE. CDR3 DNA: TGTGCCAGCAGCGCAACTCGGACAGGGGGGTATGAAAAACTGTTTTTT. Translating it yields CASSATRTGGYEKLFF.

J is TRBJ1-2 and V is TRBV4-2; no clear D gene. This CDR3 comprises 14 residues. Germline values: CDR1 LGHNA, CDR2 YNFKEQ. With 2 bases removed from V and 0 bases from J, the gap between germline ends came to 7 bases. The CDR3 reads CASSQSPANYGYTF. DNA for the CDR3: TGTGCCAGCAGCCAATCTCCAGCTAACTATGGCTACACCTTC.

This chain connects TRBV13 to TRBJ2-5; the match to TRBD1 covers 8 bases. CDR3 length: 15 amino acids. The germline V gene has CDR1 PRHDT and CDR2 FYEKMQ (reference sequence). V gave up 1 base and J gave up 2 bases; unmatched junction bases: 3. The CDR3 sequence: CASSLARDRQETQYF. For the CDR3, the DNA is TGTGCCAGCAGCTTAGCGCGGGACAGGCAAGAGACCCAGTACTTC.

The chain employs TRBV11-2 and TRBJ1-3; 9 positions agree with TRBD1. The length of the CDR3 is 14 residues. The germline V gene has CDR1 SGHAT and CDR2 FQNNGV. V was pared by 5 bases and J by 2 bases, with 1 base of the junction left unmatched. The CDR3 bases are TGTGCCAGCAGCCGGGACAGGGCTGGAAACACCATATATTTT. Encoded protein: CASSRDRAGNTIYF.

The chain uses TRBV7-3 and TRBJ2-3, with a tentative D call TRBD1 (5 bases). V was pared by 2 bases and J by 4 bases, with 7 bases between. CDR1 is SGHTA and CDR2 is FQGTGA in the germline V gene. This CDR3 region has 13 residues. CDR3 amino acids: CASSLLGADTQYF. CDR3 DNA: TGTGCCAGCAGCTTATTAGGGGCAGATACGCAGTATTTT.

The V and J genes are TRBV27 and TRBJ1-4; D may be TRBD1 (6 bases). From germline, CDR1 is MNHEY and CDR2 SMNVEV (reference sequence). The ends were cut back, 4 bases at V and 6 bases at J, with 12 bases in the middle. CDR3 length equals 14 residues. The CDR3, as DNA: TGTGCCAGCAGTTCGACAGGTGTATATGAAAAACTGTTTTTT. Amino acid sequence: CASSSTGVYEKLFF.

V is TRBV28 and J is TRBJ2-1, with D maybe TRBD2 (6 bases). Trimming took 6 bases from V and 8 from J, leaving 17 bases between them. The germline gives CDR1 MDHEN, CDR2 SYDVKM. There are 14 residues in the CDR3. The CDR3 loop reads CASSPAGGNDEQFF. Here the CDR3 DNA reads TGTGCCAGCAGCCCCGCCGGGGGTAACGATGAGCAGTTCTTC.

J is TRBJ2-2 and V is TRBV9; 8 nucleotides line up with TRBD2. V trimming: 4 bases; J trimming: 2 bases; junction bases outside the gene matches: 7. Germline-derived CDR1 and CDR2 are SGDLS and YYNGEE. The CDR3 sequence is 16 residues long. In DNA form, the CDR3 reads TGTGCCAGCAGCTTGAGCGGGGGCCGCAACACCGGGGAGCTGTTTTTT. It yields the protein CASSLSGGRNTGELFF.

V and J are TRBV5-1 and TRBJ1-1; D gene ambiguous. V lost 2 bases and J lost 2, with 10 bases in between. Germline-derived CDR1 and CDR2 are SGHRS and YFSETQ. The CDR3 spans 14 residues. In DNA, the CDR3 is TGCGCCAGCAGCTTTAACGAGGGTAACACTGAAGCTTTCTTT. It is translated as CASSFNEGNTEAFF.

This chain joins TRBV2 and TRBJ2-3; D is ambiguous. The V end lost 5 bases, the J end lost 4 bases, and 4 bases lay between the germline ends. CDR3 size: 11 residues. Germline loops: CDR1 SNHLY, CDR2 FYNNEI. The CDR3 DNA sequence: TGTGCCAGCAGTTACTCAGATACGCAGTATTTT. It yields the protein CASSYSDTQYF.

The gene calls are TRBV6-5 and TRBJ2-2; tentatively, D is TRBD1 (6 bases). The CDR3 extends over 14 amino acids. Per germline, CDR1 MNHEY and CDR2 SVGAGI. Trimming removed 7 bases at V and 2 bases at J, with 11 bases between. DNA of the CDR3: TGTGCCAGCAACCGGGACACAAACACCGGGGAGCTGTTTTTT. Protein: CASNRDTNTGELFF.

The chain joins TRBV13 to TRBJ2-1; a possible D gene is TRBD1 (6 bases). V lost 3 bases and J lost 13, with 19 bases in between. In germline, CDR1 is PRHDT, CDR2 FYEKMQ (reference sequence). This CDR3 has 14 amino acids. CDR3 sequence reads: CASSFIQGSRPQFF. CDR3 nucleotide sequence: TGTGCCAGCAGCTTTATACAGGGTAGCCGTCCCCAGTTCTTC.

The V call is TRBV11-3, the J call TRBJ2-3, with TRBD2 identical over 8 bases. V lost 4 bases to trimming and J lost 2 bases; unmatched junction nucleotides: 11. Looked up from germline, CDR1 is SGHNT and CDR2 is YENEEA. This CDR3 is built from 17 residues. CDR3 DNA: TGTGCCAGCAGCTCCCAAACAGCGGGAGTGAACACAGATACGCAGTATTTT. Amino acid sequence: CASSSQTAGVNTDTQYF.